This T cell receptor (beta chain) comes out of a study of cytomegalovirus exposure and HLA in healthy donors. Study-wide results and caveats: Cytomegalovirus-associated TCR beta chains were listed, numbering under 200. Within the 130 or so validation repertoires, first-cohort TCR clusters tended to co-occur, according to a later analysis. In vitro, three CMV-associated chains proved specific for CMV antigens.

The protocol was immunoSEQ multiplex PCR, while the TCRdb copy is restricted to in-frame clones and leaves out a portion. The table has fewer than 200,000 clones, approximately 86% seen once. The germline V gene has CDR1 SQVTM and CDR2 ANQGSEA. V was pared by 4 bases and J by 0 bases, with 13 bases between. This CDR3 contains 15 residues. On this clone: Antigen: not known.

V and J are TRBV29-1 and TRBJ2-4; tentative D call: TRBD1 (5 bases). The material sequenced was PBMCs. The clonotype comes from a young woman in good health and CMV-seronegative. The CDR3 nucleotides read TGCAGCGTTGCCCCAGGGATAGGAGCCAAAAACATTCAGTACTTC. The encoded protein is CSVAPGIGAKNIQYF.